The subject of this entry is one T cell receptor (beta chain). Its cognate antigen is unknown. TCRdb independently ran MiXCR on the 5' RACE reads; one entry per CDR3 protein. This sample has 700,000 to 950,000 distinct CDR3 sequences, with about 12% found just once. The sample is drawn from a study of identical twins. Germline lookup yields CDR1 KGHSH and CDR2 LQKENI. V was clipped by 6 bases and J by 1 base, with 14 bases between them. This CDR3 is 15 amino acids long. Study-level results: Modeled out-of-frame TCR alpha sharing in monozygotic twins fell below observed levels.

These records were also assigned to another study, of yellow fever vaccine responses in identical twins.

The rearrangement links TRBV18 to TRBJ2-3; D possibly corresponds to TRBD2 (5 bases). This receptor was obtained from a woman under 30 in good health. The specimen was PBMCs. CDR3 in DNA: TGTGCCAGCTCTCCAATACGGGGTGGCACAGATACGCAGTATTTT. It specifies CASSPIRGGTDTQYF.